A few counts support the clone carrying this TCR beta chain. Authors' analysis steps: Reference gene primer amplification gave estimated nucleated cell counts. Profiling relied on immunoSEQ multiplex PCR, and the TCRdb table lists in-frame clones only, not all of them. D and trimming come from the DNA, and the V and J calls and clone size come from that table. This table has 250,000 or so clones, 88% appearing once. Patients in Seattle were enrolled during active infection, then followed longitudinally. The sample originates from a study of blood T cell repertoires in COVID-19. Study-level background: Researchers got acute and convalescent COVID-19 samples from the United States, Italy and Spain.

This sequence originates from a woman in her twenties or thirties with COVID-19, enrolled during active disease. The specimen was peripheral blood.

For the CDR3, the DNA is TGTGCCAGCAGCCAAGCATCAGGCCTAGCGGGGATCCCGACTGGGGAGACCCAGTACTTC. Residues: CASSQASGLAGIPTGETQYF. The chain joins TRBV4-2 to TRBJ2-5, with 9 nucleotides matching TRBD2. The CDR3 length is 20 residues. Germline V gene data show CDR1 as LGHNA and CDR2 as YNFKEQ. J gave up 5 bases and V 1 base, and 20 bases lay outside the gene matches.